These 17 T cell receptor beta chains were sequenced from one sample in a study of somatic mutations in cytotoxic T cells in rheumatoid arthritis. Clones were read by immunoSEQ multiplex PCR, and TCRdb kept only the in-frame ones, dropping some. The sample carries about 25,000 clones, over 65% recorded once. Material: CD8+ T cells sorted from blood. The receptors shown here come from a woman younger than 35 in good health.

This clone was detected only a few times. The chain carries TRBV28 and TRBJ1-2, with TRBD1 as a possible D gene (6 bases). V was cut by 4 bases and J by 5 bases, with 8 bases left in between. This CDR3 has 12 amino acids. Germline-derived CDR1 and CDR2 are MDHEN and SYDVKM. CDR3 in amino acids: CASSSGVYGYTF. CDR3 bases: TGTGCCAGCAGTTCAGGGGTTTATGGCTACACCTTC.

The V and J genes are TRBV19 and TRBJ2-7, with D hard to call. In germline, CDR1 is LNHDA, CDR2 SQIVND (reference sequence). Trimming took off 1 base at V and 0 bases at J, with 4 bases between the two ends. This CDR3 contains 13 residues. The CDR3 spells CASSIGISYEQYF. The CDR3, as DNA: TGTGCCAGTAGTATAGGGATCTCCTACGAGCAGTACTTC.

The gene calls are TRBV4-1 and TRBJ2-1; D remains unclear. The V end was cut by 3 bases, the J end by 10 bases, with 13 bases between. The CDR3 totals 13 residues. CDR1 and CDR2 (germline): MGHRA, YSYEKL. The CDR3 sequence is CASSHSTAAEQFF. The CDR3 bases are TGCGCCAGCAGCCATTCGACCGCAGCAGAGCAGTTCTTC.

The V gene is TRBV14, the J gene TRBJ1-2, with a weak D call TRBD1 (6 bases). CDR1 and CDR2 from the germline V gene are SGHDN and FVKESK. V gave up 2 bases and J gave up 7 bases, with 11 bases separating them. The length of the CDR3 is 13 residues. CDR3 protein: CASSQLTGGGYTF. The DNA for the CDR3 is TGTGCCAGCAGCCAACTGACAGGTGGTGGCTACACCTTC.

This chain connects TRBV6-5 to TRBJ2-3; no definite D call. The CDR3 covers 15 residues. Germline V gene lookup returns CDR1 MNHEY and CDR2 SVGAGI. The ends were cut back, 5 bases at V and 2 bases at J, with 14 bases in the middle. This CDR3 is CASSISDRLTDTQYF. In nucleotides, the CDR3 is TGTGCCAGCAGTATTAGTGACCGCCTCACAGATACGCAGTATTTT.

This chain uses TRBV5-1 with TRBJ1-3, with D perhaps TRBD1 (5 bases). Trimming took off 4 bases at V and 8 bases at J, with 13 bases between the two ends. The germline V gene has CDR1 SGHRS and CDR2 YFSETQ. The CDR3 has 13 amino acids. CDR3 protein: CASSPGTDHTIYF. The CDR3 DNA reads TGCGCCAGCAGCCCTGGGACGGACCACACCATATATTTT. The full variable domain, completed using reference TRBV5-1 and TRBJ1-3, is KAGVTQTPRYLIKTRGQQVTLSCSPISGHRSVSWYQQTPGQGLQFLFEYFSETQRNKGNFPGRFSGRQFSNSRSEMNVSTLELGDSALYLCASSPGTDHTIYFGEGSWLTVV.

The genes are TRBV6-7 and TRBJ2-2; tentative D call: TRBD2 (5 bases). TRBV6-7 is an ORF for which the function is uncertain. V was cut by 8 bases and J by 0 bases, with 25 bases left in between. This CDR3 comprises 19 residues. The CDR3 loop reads CASRRPSLEADSNTGELFF. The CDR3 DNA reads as TGTGCCAGCCGACGCCCCTCCTTGGAGGCGGACTCGAACACCGGGGAGCTGTTTTTT.

CDR3 nucleotide sequence: TGTGCCAGCAGTTTCAGACTGACGGGGGACACTGAAGCTTTCTTT. This encodes CASSFRLTGDTEAFF. The rearrangement uses TRBV27 and TRBJ1-1; D may be TRBD1 (5 bases). The CDR3 totals 15 residues. V shed 3 bases and J shed 3 bases, with 14 bases lying between them. In germline, CDR1 is MNHEY, CDR2 SMNVEV (reference sequence).

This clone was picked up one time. CDR3 DNA: TGTGCCAGCACCTTAGCGGGGGGACCGCAAGAGACCCAGTACTTC. Protein product: CASTLAGGPQETQYF. V usage is TRBV25-1 and J usage is TRBJ2-5; 10 bases are shared with TRBD2. There are 15 residues in the CDR3. Germline V lookup: CDR1 MGHDK, CDR2 SYGVNS. The V segment lost 7 bases and the J segment 2 bases; nucleotides outside the gene matches: 7.

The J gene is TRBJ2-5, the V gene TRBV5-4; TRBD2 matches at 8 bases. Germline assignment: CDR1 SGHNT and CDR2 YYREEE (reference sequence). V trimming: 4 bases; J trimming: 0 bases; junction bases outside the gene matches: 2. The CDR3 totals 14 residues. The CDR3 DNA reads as TGTGCCAGCAGCCTACTAGCGGACCAAGAGACCCAGTACTTC. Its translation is CASSLLADQETQYF.

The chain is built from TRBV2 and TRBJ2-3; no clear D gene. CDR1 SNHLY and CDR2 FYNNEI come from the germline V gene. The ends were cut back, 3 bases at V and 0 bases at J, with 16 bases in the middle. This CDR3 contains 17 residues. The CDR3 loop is CASSDPTQSLSTDTQYF. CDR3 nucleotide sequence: TGTGCCAGCAGTGACCCCACTCAGTCCCTTAGCACAGATACGCAGTATTTT.

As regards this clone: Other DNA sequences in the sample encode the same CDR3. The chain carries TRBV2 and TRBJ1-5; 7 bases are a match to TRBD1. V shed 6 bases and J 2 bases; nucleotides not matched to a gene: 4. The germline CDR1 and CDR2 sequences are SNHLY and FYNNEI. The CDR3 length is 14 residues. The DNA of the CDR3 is TGTGCCAGCAGGGAAACAGGGGGCAATCAGCCCCAGCATTTT. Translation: CASRETGGNQPQHF.

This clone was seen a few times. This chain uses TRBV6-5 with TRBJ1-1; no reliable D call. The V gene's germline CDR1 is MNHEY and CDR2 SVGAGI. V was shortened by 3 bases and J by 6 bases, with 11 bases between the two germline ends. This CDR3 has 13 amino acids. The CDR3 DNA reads TGTGCCAGCAGTTATGAGTTTAGGGCTGAAGCTTTCTTT. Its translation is CASSYEFRAEAFF.

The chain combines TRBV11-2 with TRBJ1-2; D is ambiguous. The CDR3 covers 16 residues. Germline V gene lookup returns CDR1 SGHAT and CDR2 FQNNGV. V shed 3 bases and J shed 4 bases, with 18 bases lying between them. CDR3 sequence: CASSFSSSSSGYGYTF. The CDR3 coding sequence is TGTGCCAGCAGCTTTAGTAGTTCAAGCTCCGGCTATGGCTACACCTTC.

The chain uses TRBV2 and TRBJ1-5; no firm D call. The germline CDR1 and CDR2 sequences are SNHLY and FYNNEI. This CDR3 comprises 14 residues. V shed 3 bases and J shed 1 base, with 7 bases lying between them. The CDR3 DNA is TGTGCCAGCAGTGAGTATGGGAGCAATCAGCCCCAGCATTTT. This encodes CASSEYGSNQPQHF.

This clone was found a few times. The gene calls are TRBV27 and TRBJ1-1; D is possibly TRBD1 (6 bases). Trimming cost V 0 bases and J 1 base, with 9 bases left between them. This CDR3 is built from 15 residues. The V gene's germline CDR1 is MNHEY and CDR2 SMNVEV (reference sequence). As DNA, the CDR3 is TGTGCCAGCAGTTTATCGGCGACAGGGAACACTGAAGCTTTCTTT. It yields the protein CASSLSATGNTEAFF.

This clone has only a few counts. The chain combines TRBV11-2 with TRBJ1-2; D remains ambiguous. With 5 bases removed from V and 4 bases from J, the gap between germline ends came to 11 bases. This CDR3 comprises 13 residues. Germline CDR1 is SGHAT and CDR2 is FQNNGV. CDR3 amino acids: CASSPGLVYGYTF. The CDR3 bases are TGTGCCAGCAGCCCTGGACTGGTCTATGGCTACACCTTC.